A single sample gave rise to the 9 T cell receptor beta chains below, sequenced in a study of blood T cell repertoires in COVID-19. Assay: immunoSEQ multiplex PCR; the TCRdb copy retains only in-frame clones and omits some. In the table there are about 120,000 clones, roughly four fifths of which are singletons. Sequencing was carried out using peripheral blood. These receptors were obtained from a human donor in a cohort sampled during active COVID-19.

The genes are TRBV6-5 and TRBJ1-2; perhaps TRBD1 as D (5 bases). This CDR3 has 13 residues. Trimming took off 6 bases at V and 8 bases at J, with 16 bases between the two ends. Germline V gives CDR1 MNHEY, CDR2 SVGAGI. The CDR3 sequence is CASSRGGVTGYTF. CDR3 nucleotide sequence: TGTGCCAGCAGCCGGGGAGGGGTTACAGGCTACACCTTC.

V is TRBV9 and J is TRBJ2-1; D perhaps matches TRBD2 (6 bases). The CDR3 consists of 15 residues. CDR1 is SGDLS, CDR2 YYNGEE, per germline. V dropped 0 bases and J dropped 3 bases, with 10 bases sitting between them. Here the CDR3 reads CASSVAGEIYNEQFF. Written as DNA, the CDR3 is TGTGCCAGCAGCGTAGCGGGGGAGATCTACAATGAGCAGTTCTTC. The whole variable domain, remainder taken from reference TRBV9 and TRBJ2-1, is DSGVTQTPKHLITATGQRVTLRCSPRSGDLSVYWYQQSLDQGLQFLIQYYNGEERAKGNILERFSAQQFPDLHSELNLSSLELGDSALYFCASSVAGEIYNEQFFGPGTRLTVL.

The V call is TRBV7-6, the J call TRBJ1-3; weak D call: TRBD1 (5 bases). V lost 1 base to trimming and J lost 4 bases, with 5 bases between them. Per the germline V gene, CDR1 is SGHVS and CDR2 is FNYEAQ. The CDR3 length is 13 residues. CDR3 DNA sequence: TGTGCCAGCAGCTTAGACAGGGGAAACACCATATATTTT. Translating gives CASSLDRGNTIYF.

The chain has TRBV6-6 and TRBJ2-6; the D gene is possibly TRBD1 (6 bases). Germline CDR1 reads MNHNY; CDR2 reads SVGAGI (reference sequence). Trimming took 6 bases from V and 0 from J, leaving 9 bases between them. The CDR3 length is 15 residues. CDR3 region: CASSQGTSGANVLTF. CDR3 DNA sequence: TGTGCCAGCAGCCAGGGGACCTCTGGGGCCAACGTCCTGACTTTC.

The V gene is TRBV11-2, the J gene TRBJ2-3; 7 nucleotides match TRBD2. This CDR3 is 17 amino acids long. The germline V gene has CDR1 SGHAT and CDR2 FQNNGV. Losses at the gene ends were 4 bases for V and 3 bases for J; bases not matched to a gene: 13. The CDR3 bases are TGTGCCAGCAGCTCGCACTCCGGGGGGATGGGGACAGATACGCAGTATTTT. This sequence encodes CASSSHSGGMGTDTQYF.

This clone showed up just once. This chain joins TRBV10-2 and TRBJ1-1; a weak D match, TRBD1 (5 bases). CDR1 and CDR2 from the germline V gene are WSHSY and SAAADI. The ends were cut back, 8 bases at V and 4 bases at J, with 17 bases in the middle. This CDR3 has 14 amino acids. The CDR3 region has the DNA TGCGCCAGCGAGGAAGGCGCGGGGGGCACTGAAGCTTTCTTT. It encodes CASEEGAGGTEAFF.

The chain links TRBV6-5 to TRBJ2-3; 7 bases match TRBD2. There are 15 residues in the CDR3. J gave up 0 bases and V 2 bases, and 2 bases lay outside the gene matches. Germline V lookup: CDR1 MNHEY, CDR2 SVGAGI. The CDR3 spells CASSYAGVSTDTQYF. Written as DNA, the CDR3 is TGTGCCAGCAGTTACGCGGGGGTAAGCACAGATACGCAGTATTTT.

The rearrangement links TRBV6-5 to TRBJ1-6; no reliable D call. This CDR3 contains 16 residues. V was pared by 0 bases and J by 0 bases, with 6 bases between. Per germline, CDR1 MNHEY and CDR2 SVGAGI. CDR3 region: CASSYSQDSYNSPLHF. CDR3 nucleotides: TGTGCCAGCAGTTACTCCCAGGACTCCTATAATTCACCCCTCCACTTT.

DNA for the CDR3: TGTGCCAGCAGCCTATTGACAGGGAATGAGCAGTTCTTC. This gives the protein CASSLLTGNEQFF. The chain employs TRBV14 and TRBJ2-1, with 7 positions matching TRBD1. V lost 4 bases and J lost 7; bases outside the gene matches: 4. CDR3 length equals 13 residues. CDR1 is SGHDN and CDR2 is FVKESK in the germline V gene.